This T cell receptor (beta chain) was sequenced during a study of shared clonotypes between healthy human individuals. Assay: immunoSEQ multiplex PCR; the TCRdb copy retains only in-frame clones and omits some. Of roughly 1,500,000 clones detected, approximately 98.5% appear once; the ten largest clones hold roughly 0.36%. V lost 0 bases and J lost 13; bases outside the gene matches: 11. The CDR3 contains 16 residues. Germline-derived CDR1 and CDR2 are SGHTA and FQGTGA. Sequencing was performed on naive CD4+ T cells sorted from blood. Described subset: CD45RA+ positively selected. The chain employs TRBV7-3 and TRBJ2-1, with 11 bases that match TRBD1. This sequence originates from a man in his thirties or forties in good health. Here the CDR3 reads CASSLTRTGGEYRQFF. In DNA, the CDR3 is TGTGCCAGCAGCTTAACCCGGACAGGGGGCGAATACCGACAGTTCTTC.